This T cell receptor (beta chain) originates from a study of blood T cells in healthy people across ages. Whole-study findings and limits: Comparison with aged donors showed that long-lived donors had more naive CD4+ cells and higher diversity. Roughly linearly, TCR beta diversity per million T cells fell as age increased.

Each sample provided at least 6 micrograms of extracted total RNA. PCR was performed a second time for about 7 to 11 cycles using a sample-barcoded 5' primer and a J-beta primer mix. TCRdb used MiXCR to reprocess the 5' RACE reads, holding one entry per CDR3 protein. The sample contains over 1,500,000 distinct CDR3 sequences, roughly two fifths of which appear only once. CDR1 is MNHEY, CDR2 SVGEGT, per germline. Trimming removed 0 bases from V and 6 bases from J, with 8 bases in between. The CDR3 spans 13 residues. This clonotype was detected many times. Its antigen is as yet unknown. Sequencing was carried out using blood. The chain combines TRBV6-2 or TRBV6-3 with TRBJ1-2; TRBD1 is a possible D gene (6 bases). This TCR was recovered from a human donor in good health. The CDR3 DNA reads TGTGCCAGCAGTTACTCACGGACAGATGGCTACACCTTC. This codes for CASSYSRTDGYTF.